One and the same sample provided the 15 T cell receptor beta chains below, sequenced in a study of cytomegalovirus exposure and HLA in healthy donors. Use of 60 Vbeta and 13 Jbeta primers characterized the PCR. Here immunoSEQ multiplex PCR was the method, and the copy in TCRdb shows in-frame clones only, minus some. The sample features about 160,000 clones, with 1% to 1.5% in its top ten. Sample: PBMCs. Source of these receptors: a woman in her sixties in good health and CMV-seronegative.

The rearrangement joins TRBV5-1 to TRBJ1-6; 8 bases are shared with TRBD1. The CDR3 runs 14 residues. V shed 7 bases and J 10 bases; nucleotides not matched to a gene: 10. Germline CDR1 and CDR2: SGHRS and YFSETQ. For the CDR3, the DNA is TGCGCCAGCCTTCCGGACAGGGCCGGCTCACCCCTCCACTTT. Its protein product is CASLPDRAGSPLHF.

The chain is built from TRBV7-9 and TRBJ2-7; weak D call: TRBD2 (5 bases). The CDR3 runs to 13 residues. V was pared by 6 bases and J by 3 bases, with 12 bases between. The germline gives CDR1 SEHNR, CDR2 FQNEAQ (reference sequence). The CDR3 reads CASRPVLGYEQYF. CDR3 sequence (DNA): TGTGCCAGCAGGCCTGTACTAGGCTACGAGCAGTACTTC.

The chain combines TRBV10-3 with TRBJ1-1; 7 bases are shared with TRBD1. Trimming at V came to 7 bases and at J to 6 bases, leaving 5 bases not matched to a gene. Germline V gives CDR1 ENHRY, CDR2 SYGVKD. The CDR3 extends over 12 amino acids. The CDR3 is CAITGQDAEAFF. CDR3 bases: TGTGCCATCACTGGACAGGACGCTGAAGCTTTCTTT.

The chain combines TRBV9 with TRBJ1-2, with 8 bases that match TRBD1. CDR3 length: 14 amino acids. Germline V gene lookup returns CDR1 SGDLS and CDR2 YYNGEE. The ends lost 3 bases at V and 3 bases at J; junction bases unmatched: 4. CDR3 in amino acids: CASSAGTGYYGYTF. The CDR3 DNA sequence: TGTGCCAGCAGCGCTGGGACAGGCTACTATGGCTACACCTTC.

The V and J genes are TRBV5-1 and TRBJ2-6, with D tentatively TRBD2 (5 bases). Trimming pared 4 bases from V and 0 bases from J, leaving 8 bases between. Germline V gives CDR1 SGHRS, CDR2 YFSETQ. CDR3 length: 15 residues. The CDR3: CASSLGSSGANVLTF. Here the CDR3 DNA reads TGCGCCAGCAGCCTGGGGAGCTCTGGGGCCAACGTCCTGACTTTC. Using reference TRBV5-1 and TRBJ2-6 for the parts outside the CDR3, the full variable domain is KAGVTQTPRYLIKTRGQQVTLSCSPISGHRSVSWYQQTPGQGLQFLFEYFSETQRNKGNFPGRFSGRQFSNSRSEMNVSTLELGDSALYLCASSLGSSGANVLTFGAGSRLTVL.

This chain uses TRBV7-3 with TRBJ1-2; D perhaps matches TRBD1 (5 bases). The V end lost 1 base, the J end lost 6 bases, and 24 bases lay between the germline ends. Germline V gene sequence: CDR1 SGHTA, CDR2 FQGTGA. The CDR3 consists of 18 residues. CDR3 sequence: CASSLMGPVGQDRHGYTF. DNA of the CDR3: TGTGCCAGCAGCTTAATGGGGCCCGTGGGGCAGGACCGGCATGGCTACACCTTC.

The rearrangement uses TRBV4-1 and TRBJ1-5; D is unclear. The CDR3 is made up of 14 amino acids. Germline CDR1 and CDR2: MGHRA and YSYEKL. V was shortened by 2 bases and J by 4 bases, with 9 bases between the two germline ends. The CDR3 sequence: CASSQFGVNQPQHF. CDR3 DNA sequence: TGCGCCAGCAGCCAATTTGGAGTGAATCAGCCCCAGCATTTT.

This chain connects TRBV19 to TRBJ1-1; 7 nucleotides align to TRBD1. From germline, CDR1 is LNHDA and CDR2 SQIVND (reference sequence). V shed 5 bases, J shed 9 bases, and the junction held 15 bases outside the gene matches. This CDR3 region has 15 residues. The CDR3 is CASSLPTGITPKAFF. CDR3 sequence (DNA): TGTGCCAGTAGTCTTCCGACAGGGATAACCCCTAAAGCTTTCTTT.

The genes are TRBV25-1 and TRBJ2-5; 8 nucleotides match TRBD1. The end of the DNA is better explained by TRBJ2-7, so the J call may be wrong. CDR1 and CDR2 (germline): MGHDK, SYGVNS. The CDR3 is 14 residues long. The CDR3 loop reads CASSQPQGANEQYF. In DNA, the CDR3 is TGTGCCAGCAGTCAGCCCCAGGGGGCAAACGAGCAGTACTTC.

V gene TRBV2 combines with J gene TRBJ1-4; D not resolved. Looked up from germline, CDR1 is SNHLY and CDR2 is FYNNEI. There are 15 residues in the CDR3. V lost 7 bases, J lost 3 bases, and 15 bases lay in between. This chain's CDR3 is CASIPEGLANEKLFF. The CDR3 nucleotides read TGTGCCAGCATTCCCGAGGGTCTCGCTAATGAAAAACTGTTTTTT.

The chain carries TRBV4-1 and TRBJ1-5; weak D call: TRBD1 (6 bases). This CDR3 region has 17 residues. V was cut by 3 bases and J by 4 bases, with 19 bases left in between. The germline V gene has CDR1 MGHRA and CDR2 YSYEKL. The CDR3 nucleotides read TGCGCCAGCAGCCACTTACCTAAGACAGGACCAAATCAGCCCCAGCATTTT. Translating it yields CASSHLPKTGPNQPQHF.

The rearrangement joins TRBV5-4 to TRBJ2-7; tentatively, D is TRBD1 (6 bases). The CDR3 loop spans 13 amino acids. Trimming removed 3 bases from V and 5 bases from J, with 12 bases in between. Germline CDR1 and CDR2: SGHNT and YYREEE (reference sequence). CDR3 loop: CASSSTGRNEQYF. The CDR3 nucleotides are TGTGCCAGCAGCTCAACAGGGCGGAACGAGCAGTACTTC.

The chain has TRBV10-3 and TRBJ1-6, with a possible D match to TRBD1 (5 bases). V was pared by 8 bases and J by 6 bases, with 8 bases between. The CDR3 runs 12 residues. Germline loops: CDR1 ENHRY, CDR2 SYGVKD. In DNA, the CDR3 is TGTGCCATCTCAAGGGGTAATTCACCCCTCCACTTT. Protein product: CAISRGNSPLHF.

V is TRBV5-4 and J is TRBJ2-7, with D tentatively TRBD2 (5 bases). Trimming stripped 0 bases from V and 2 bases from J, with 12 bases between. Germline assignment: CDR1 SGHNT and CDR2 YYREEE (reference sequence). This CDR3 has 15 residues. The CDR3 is CASSLGTRKAYEQYF. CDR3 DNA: TGTGCCAGCAGCTTGGGCACTAGAAAAGCCTACGAGCAGTACTTC.

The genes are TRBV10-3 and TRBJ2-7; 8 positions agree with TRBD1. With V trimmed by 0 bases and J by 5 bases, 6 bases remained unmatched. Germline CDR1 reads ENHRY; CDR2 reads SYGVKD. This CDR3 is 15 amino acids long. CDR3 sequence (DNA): TGTGCCATCAGTGAGTCGAGGGCAGGGGGCAACGAGCAGTACTTC. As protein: CAISESRAGGNEQYF.